These 2 T cell receptor beta chains share one sample of origin, sequenced in a study of vaccination and CD4 T cells after COVID-19. The antigens for these receptors are not known. The treatment is: 10-day PBMC culture with coronavirus spike peptide pools or control peptides (ViraFEST assay). Pre-COVID-19 pandemic sampling (2011-2018) yielded the unexposed donor's CD4+ T cells. Scientists ran DNA taken from cultured CD4+ T cells through the Oncomine TCR Beta short-read assay for sequencing. Via MiXCR, TCRdb re-called the PCR reads, giving one row per CDR3 protein. This sample has over 7,500 distinct CDR3 sequences; 31% occur once, and the top ten carry approximately 40%. Sequenced input: CD4+ T cells from blood, cultured in vitro. The receptors here all came from a human donor in good health.

This clonotype is judged medium-sized. The chain recombines TRBV6-5 with TRBJ1-1, with TRBD1 matching over 7 bases. CDR3 length: 14 amino acids. V shed 2 bases and J 4 bases; nucleotides not matched to a gene: 4. Germline lookup yields CDR1 MNHEY and CDR2 SVGAGI. The CDR3 bases are TGTGCCAGCAGTTACCCAGGGGGACTCACTGAAGCTTTCTTT. Translating gives CASSYPGGLTEAFF.

CDR3 residues: CAISSQGNQPQHF. The CDR3 DNA is TGTGCCATCAGTTCCCAGGGGAACCAGCCCCAGCATTTT. The chain has TRBV10-3 and TRBJ1-5, with a possible D match to TRBD1 (6 bases). Germline CDR1 is ENHRY and CDR2 is SYGVKD. This CDR3 is built from 13 residues. The ends were cut back, 5 bases at V and 7 bases at J, with 12 bases in the middle.